Listed here is a single T cell receptor (beta chain). Antigen: not known. A second roughly 6 to 12 cycle PCR used barcoded and J-beta primers. Each TCR beta cDNA got a 12-nucleotide random molecular identifier. MiXCR, applied by TCRdb to the 5' RACE reads, yields one record per CDR3 protein. The table shows 800,000 to 1,000,000 distinct CDR3 sequences, with about 48% occurring only once. The data belong to a study of blood T cells in healthy people across ages. Study results and caveats: CMV infection status of these donors was not known.

J lost 8 bases, V lost 2 bases, and 10 bases had no gene match. CDR1 is MNHNY, CDR2 SVGAGI, per germline (reference sequence). CDR3 length equals 16 residues. The sequence came from a man aged 30 to 39 in good health. The chain joins TRBV6-6 to TRBJ1-5; 9 bases are a match to TRBD1. Material for sequencing was blood. The CDR3 DNA reads as TGTGCCAGCAGTTACAATTGGGGACAGGGTCCGGAGCCCCAGCATTTT. It specifies CASSYNWGQGPEPQHF.